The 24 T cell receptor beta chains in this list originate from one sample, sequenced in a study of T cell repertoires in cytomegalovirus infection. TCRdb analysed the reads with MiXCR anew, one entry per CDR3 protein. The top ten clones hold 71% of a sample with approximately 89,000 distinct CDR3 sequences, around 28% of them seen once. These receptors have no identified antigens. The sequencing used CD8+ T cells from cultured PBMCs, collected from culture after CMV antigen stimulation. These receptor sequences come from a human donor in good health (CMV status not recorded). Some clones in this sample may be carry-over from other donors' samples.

The CDR3 bases are TGTGCCAGCAGTTTAGGACAGGGGAGTTGGCCCCAGCATTTT. This codes for CASSLGQGSWPQHF. The J gene is TRBJ1-5, the V gene TRBV27, with TRBD1 matching over 9 bases. Trimming at V came to 2 bases and at J to 9 bases, leaving 5 bases not matched to a gene. Germline V gene lookup returns CDR1 MNHEY and CDR2 SMNVEV (reference sequence). The CDR3 sequence is 14 residues long.

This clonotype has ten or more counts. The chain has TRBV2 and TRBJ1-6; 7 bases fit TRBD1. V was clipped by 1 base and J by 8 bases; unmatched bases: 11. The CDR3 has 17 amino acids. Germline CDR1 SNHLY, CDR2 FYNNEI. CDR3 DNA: TGTGCCAGCAGTGAAGAGGGGGCAGGCATTGTAGATTCACCCCTCCACTTT. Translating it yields CASSEEGAGIVDSPLHF.

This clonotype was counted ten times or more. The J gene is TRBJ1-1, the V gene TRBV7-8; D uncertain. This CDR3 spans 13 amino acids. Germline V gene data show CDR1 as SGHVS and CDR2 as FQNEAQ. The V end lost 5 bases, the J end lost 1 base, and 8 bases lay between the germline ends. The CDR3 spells CASSPGKNTEAFF. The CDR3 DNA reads TGTGCCAGCAGCCCTGGGAAGAACACTGAAGCTTTCTTT.

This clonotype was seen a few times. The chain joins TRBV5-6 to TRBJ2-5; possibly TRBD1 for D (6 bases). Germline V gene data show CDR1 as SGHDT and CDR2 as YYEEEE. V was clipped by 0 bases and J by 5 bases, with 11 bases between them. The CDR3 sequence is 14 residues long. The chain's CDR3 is CASSLGSGVETQYF. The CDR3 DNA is TGTGCCAGCAGCTTGGGGTCAGGGGTGGAGACCCAGTACTTC.

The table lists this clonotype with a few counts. DNA for the CDR3: TGTGCCAGCAGCGACCGGACTAGCGGGGGGATATTGGGCGAGCAGTTCTTC. Translated: CASSDRTSGGILGEQFF. The rearrangement uses TRBV7-2 and TRBJ2-1; 14 nucleotides agree with TRBD2. Unmatched junction bases numbered 13, after V lost 5 bases and J lost 10 bases. Germline V lookup: CDR1 SGHTA, CDR2 FQGNSA. The CDR3 runs 17 residues.

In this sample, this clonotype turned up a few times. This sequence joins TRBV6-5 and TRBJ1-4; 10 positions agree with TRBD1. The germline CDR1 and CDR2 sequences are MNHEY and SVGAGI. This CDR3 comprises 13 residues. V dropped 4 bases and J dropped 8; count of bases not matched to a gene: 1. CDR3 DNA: TGTGCCAGCAGTTTGGGACAGGGGGAAAAACTGTTTTTT. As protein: CASSLGQGEKLFF.

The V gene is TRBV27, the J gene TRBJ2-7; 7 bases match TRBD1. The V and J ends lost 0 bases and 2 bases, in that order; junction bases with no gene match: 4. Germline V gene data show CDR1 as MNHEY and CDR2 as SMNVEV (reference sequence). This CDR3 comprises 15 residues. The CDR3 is CASSLSRQGAYEQYF. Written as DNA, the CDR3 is TGTGCCAGCAGTTTATCCAGGCAGGGGGCCTACGAGCAGTACTTC.

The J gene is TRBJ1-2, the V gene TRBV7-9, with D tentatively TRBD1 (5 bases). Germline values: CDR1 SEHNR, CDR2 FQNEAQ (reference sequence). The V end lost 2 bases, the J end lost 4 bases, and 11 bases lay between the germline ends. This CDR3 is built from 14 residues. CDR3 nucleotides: TGTGCCAGCAGCTTACCGGGGCAGACCTATGGCTACACCTTC. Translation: CASSLPGQTYGYTF.

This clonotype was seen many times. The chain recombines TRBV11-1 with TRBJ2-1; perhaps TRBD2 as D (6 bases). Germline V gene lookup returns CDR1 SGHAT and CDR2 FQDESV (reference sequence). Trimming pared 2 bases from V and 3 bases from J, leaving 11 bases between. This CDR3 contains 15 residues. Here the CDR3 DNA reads TGTGCCAGCAGCTTAAACTCCGGGAGCTACAATGAGCAGTTCTTC. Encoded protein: CASSLNSGSYNEQFF.

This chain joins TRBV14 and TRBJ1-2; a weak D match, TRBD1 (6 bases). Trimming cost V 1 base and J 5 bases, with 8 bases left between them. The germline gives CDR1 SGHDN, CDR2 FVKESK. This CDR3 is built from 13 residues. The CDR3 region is CASSQGGTYGYTF. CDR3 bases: TGTGCCAGCAGCCAAGGGGGGACATATGGCTACACCTTC.

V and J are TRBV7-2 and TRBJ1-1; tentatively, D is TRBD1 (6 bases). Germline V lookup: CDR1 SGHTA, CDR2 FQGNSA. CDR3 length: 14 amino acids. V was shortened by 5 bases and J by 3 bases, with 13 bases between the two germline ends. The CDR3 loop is CASSPWDTYTEAFF. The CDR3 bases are TGTGCCAGCAGCCCGTGGGACACCTACACTGAAGCTTTCTTT.

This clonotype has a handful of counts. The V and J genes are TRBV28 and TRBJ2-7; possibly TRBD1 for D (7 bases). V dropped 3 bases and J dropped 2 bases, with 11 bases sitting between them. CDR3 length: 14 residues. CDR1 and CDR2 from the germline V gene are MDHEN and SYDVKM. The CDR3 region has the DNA TGTGCCAGCAGTTTTCGCGGGACAGCCTACGAGCAGTACTTC. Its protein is CASSFRGTAYEQYF.

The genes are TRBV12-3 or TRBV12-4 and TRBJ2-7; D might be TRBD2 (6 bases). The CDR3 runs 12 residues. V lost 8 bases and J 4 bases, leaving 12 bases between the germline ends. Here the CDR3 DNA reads TGTGCCAGCCGGGCGGAGGGATACGAGCAGTACTTC. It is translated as CASRAEGYEQYF.

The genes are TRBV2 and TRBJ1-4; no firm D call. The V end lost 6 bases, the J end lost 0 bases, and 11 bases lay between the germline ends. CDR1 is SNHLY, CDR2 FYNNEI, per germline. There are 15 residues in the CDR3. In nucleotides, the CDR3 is TGTGCCAGCAGAGAGGGCCAAGCAACTAATGAAAAACTGTTTTTT. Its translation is CASREGQATNEKLFF.

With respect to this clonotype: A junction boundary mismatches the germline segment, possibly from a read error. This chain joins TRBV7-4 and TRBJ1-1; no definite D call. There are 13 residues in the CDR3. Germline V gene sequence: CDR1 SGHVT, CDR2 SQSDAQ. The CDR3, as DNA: TGTGTCAGCCAGGAAAGCATGAACACTGAAGCTTTCTTT. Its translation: CVSQESMNTEAFF.

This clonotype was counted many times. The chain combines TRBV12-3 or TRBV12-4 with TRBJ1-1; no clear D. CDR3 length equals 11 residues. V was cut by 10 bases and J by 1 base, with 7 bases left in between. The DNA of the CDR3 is TGTGCCACCAAGTGGAACACTGAAGCTTTCTTT. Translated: CATKWNTEAFF.

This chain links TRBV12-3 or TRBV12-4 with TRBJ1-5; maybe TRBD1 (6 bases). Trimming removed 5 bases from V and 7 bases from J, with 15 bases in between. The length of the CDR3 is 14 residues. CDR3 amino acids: CASSPDRKRQPQHF. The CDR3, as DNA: TGTGCCAGCAGTCCTGACAGGAAGAGACAGCCCCAGCATTTT.

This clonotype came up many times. The CDR3 protein is CASSYSETSPDTQYF. DNA for the CDR3: TGTGCCAGCAGTTACTCGGAGACTAGCCCAGATACGCAGTATTTT. The chain has TRBV6-2 or TRBV6-3 and TRBJ2-3; 7 bases map to TRBD2. CDR1 and CDR2 (germline): MNHEY, SVGEGT. This CDR3 is built from 15 residues. Germline trimming cut 0 bases from V and 4 bases from J; bases unmatched to any gene: 4.

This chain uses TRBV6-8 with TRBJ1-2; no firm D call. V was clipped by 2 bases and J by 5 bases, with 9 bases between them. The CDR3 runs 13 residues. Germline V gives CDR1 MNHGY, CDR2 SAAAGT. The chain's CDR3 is CASSYGQVYGYTF. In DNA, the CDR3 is TGTGCCAGCAGTTACGGGCAGGTGTATGGCTACACCTTC.

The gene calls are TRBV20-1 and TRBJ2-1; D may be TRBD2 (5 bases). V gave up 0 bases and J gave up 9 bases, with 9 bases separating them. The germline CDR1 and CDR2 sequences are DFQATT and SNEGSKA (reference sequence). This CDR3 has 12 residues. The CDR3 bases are TGCAGTGCTAGAGATCGGGAAGGTGAGCAGTTCTTC. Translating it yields CSARDREGEQFF.

The CDR3 sequence: CASRDRTGGVYGYTF. CDR3 coding DNA: TGTGCCAGCAGAGACCGGACAGGGGGCGTCTATGGCTACACCTTC. This sequence joins TRBV28 and TRBJ1-2, with TRBD1 matching 11 bases. The CDR3 runs to 15 residues. Per the germline V gene, CDR1 is MDHEN and CDR2 is SYDVKM. J gave up 4 bases and V 6 bases, and 7 bases lay outside the gene matches.

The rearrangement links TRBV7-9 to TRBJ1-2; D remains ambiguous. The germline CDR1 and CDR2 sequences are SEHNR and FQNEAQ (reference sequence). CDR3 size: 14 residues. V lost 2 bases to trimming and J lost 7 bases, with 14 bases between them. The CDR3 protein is CASSLSPGRIGYTF. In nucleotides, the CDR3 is TGTGCCAGCAGCTTAAGCCCTGGTCGGATTGGCTACACCTTC. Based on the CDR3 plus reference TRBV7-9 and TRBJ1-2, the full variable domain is DTGVSQNPRHKITKRGQNVTFRCDPISEHNRLYWYRQTLGQGPEFLTYFQNEAQLEKSRLLSDRFSAERPKGSFSTLEIQRTEQGDSAMYLCASSLSPGRIGYTFGSGTRLTVV.

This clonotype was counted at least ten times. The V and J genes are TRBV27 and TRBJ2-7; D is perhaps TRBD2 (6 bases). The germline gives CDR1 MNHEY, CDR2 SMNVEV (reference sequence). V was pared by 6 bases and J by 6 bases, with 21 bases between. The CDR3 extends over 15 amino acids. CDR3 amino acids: CASSDTGTGLFEQYF. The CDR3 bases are TGTGCCAGCAGCGATACCGGGACTGGGCTTTTCGAGCAGTACTTC.

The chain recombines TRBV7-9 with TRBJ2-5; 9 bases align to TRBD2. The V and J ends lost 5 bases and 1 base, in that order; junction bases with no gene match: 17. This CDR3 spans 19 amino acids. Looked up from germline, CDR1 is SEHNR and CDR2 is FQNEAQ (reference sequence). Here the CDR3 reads CASSPPPGLAGTFQETQYF. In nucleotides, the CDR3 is TGTGCCAGCAGCCCCCCCCCGGGGCTAGCGGGGACCTTCCAAGAGACCCAGTACTTC.